This passage covers 4 T cell receptor beta chains from one sample sequenced in a study of cytomegalovirus exposure and HLA in healthy donors. The PCR used 60 Vbeta and 13 Jbeta primers. Produced via immunoSEQ multiplex PCR; TCRdb's table is partial and in-frame only. The table lists about 130,000 clones, 80% of them singletons, with under 5.5% in the top ten. Material for sequencing was PBMCs. The source is a man younger than 40 in good health.

DNA of the CDR3: TGTGCCAGCAGCCACCCGACTAGCGCGCAAGAGACCCAGTACTTC. It yields the protein CASSHPTSAQETQYF. This rearrangement joins TRBV14 to TRBJ2-5; 8 bases map to TRBD2. Germline-derived CDR1 and CDR2 are SGHDN and FVKESK. J lost 2 bases, V lost 3 bases, and 5 bases had no gene match. The CDR3 is 15 residues long.

This clone was observed a handful of times. V usage is TRBV29-1 and J usage is TRBJ1-2; 7 nucleotides agree with TRBD1. Germline CDR1 and CDR2: SQVTM and ANQGSEA. CDR3 length: 13 amino acids. The trim removed 5 bases at V and 5 bases at J, leaving 8 bases unmatched. The CDR3 DNA is TGCAGCGTTACCGGGACAGAAAGATATGGCTACACCTTC. Its protein product is CSVTGTERYGYTF.

The chain is built from TRBV7-7 and TRBJ2-3; the D gene is possibly TRBD1 (6 bases). Germline V CDR1 and CDR2: SSHAT, FNYEAQ (reference sequence). V was cut by 5 bases and J by 0 bases, with 12 bases left in between. The CDR3 runs to 15 residues. The CDR3 sequence: CASSLQGSSTDTQYF. CDR3 DNA sequence: TGTGCCAGCAGCCTTCAGGGGAGTAGCACAGATACGCAGTATTTT.

This clone was recorded a few times. The rearrangement uses TRBV11-3 and TRBJ2-1, with D possibly TRBD1 on 6 matching bases. CDR3 length: 13 amino acids. The germline gives CDR1 SGHNT, CDR2 YENEEA. Trimming took 7 bases from V and 6 from J, leaving 13 bases between them. The CDR3 region has the DNA TGTGCCAGCAAACAGGGTTGGGGCAATGAGCAGTTCTTC. Amino acid sequence: CASKQGWGNEQFF.